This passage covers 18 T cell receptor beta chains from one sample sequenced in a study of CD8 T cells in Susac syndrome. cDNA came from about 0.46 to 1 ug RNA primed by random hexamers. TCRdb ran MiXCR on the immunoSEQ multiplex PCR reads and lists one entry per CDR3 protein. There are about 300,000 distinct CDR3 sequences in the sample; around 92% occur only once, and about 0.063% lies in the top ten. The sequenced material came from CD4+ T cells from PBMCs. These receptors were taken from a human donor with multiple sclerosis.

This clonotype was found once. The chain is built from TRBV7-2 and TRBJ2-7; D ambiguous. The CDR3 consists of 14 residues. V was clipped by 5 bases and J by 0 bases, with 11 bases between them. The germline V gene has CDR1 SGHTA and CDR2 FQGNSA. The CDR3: CASSRPPPSYEQYF. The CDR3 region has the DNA TGTGCCAGCAGCCGACCTCCACCCTCCTACGAGCAGTACTTC.

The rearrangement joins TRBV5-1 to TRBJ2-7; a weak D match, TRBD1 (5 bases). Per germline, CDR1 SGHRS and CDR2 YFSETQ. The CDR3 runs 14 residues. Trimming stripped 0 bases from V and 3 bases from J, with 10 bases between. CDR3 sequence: CASSLGQTVYEQYF. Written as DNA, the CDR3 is TGCGCCAGCAGCTTGGGACAGACAGTCTACGAGCAGTACTTC. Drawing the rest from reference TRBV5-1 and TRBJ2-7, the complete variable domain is KAGVTQTPRYLIKTRGQQVTLSCSPISGHRSVSWYQQTPGQGLQFLFEYFSETQRNKGNFPGRFSGRQFSNSRSEMNVSTLELGDSALYLCASSLGQTVYEQYFGPGTRLTVT.

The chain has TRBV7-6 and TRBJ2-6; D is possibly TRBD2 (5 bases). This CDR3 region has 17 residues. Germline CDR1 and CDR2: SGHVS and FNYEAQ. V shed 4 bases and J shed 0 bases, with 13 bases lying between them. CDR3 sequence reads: CASSSSPWGSGANVLTF. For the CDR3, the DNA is TGTGCCAGCAGCTCTAGCCCCTGGGGCTCTGGGGCCAACGTCCTGACTTTC.

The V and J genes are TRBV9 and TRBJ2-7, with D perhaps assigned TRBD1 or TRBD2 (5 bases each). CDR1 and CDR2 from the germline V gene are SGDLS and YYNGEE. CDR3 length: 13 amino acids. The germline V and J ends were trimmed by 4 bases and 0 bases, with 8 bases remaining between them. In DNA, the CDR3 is TGTGCCAGCAGCCCGGGGCTCTCCTACGAGCAGTACTTC. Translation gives CASSPGLSYEQYF.

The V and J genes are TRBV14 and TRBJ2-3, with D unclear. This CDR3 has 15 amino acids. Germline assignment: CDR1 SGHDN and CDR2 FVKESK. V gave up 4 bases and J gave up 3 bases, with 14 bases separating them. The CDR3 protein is CASSRWTAYTDTQYF. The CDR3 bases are TGTGCCAGCAGCCGCTGGACCGCTTATACAGATACGCAGTATTTT. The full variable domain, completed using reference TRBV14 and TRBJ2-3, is EAGVTQFPSHSVIEKGQTVTLRCDPISGHDNLYWYRRVMGKEIKFLLHFVKESKQDESGMPNNRFLAERTGGTYSTLKVQPAELEDSGVYFCASSRWTAYTDTQYFGPGTRLTVL.

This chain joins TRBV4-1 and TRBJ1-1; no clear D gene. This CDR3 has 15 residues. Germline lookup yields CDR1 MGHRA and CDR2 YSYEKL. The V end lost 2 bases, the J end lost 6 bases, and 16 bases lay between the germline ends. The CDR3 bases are TGCGCCAGCAGCCAACCACTAAGTCGGGTTTCTGAAGCTTTCTTT. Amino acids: CASSQPLSRVSEAFF.

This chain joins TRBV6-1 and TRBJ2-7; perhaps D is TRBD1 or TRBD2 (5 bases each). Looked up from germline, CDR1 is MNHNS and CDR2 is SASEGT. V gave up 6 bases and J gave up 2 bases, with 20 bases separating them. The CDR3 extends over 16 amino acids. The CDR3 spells CASRSRIGDGPYEQYF. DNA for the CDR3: TGTGCCAGCAGATCCAGAATAGGGGACGGACCCTACGAGCAGTACTTC.

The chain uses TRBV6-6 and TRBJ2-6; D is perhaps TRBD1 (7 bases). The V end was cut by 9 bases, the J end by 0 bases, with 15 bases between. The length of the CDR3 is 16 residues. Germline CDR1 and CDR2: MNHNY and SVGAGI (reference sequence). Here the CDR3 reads CASRGTALSGANVLTF. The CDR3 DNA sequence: TGTGCCAGTCGGGGGACAGCTCTCTCTGGGGCCAACGTCCTGACTTTC.

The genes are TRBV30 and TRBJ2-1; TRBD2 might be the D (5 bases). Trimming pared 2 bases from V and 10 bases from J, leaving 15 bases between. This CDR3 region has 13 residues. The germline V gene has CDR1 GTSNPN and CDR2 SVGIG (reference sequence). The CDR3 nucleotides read TGTGCCTGGAGTTCACCTCCTTTAGCGGAGCAGTTCTTC. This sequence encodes CAWSSPPLAEQFF.

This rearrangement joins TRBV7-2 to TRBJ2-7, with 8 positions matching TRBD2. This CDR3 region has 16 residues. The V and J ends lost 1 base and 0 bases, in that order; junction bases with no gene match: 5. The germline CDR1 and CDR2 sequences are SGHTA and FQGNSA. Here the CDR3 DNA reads TGTGCCAGCAGCTTAGTGGGCGGGAGGAACTCCTACGAGCAGTACTTC. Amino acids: CASSLVGGRNSYEQYF.

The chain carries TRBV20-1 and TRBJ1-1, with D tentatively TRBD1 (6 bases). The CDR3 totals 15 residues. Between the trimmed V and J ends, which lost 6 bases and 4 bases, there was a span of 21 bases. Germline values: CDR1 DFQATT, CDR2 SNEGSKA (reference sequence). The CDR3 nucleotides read TGCAGTGCCAGACAGGTAGGGGTATTTAGCACTGAAGCTTTCTTT. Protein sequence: CSARQVGVFSTEAFF.

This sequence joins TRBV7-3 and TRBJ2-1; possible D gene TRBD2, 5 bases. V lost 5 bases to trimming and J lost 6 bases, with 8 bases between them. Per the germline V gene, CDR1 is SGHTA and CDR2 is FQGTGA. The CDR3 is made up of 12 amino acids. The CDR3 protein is CASSIGINEQFF. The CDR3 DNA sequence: TGTGCCAGCAGCATCGGGATCAATGAGCAGTTCTTC. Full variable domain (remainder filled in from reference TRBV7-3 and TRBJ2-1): GAGVSQTPSNKVTEKGKYVELRCDPISGHTALYWYRQSLGQGPEFLIYFQGTGAADDSGLPNDRFFAVRPEGSVSTLKIQRTERGDSAVYLCASSIGINEQFFGPGTRLTVL.

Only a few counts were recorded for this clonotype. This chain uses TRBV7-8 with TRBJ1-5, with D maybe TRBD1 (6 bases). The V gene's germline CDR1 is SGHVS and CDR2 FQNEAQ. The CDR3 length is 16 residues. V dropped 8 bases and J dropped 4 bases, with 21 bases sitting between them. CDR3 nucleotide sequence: TGTGCCAGCGCAAAGGACAGATTTCGGTTAAATCAGCCCCAGCATTTT. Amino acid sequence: CASAKDRFRLNQPQHF.

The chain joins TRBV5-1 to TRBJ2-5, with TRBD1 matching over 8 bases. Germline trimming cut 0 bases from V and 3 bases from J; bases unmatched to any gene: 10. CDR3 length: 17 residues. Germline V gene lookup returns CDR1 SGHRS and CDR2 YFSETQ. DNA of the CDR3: TGCGCCAGCAGCTTGGGACCCGGGACAGGATGGGAAGAGACCCAGTACTTC. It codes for CASSLGPGTGWEETQYF.

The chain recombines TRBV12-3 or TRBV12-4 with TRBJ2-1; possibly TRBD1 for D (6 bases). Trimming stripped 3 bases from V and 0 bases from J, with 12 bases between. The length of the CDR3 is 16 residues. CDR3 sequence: CASSLGHGPSYNEQFF. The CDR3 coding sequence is TGTGCCAGCAGTTTGGGACACGGACCCTCCTACAATGAGCAGTTCTTC.

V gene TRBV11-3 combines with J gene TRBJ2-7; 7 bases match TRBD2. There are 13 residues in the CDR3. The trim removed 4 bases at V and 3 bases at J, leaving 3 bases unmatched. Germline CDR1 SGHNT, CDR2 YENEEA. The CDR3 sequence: CASSSGGGYEQYF. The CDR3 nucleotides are TGTGCCAGCAGCTCAGGCGGGGGCTACGAGCAGTACTTC.

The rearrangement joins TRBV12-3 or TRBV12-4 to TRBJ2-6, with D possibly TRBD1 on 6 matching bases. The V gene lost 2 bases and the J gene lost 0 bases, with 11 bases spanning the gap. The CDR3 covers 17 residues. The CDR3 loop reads CASSLTGPPSGANVLTF. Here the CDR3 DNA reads TGTGCCAGCAGTTTAACAGGGCCGCCCTCTGGGGCCAACGTCCTGACTTTC.

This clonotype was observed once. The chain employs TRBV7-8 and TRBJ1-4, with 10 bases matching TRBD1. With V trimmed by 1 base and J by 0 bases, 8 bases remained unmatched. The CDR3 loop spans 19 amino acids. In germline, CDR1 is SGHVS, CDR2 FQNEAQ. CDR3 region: CASSLDRGTGDPTNEKLFF. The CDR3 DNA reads TGTGCCAGCAGCTTAGATAGAGGGACAGGGGACCCAACTAATGAAAAACTGTTTTTT.